This T cell receptor (beta chain) was retrieved from a study of T cells in Graves' hyperthyroidism and ophthalmopathy. This clonotype was found many times. Clinical symptoms, serum thyroxine, TRAb, thyroid ultrasound and orbital computed tomography established diagnosis. PBMCs were collected from an approximately 9.3 ml volume of fresh peripheral blood. Germline assignment: CDR1 MNHNS and CDR2 SASEGT. This CDR3 region has 14 residues. V gave up 2 bases and J gave up 7 bases, with 12 bases separating them. Amplification yielded TCR beta CDR3 regions, with RNA transcripts as the source. Researchers ran a first-round RT-PCR on the TCR CDR3 using the HTBI primer set. A single record per CDR3 protein comes from TCRdb applying MiXCR to the multiplex PCR reads. The sample lists around 350,000 distinct CDR3 sequences, less than 15% seen once, with 9.2% in the top ten.

The source material was blood. The chain uses TRBV6-1 and TRBJ2-1; D is unresolved. This receptor was obtained from a woman aged 18-30 years with Graves' hyperthyroidism. The CDR3 spells CASSEPWKGNEQFF. The CDR3 coding sequence is TGTGCCAGCAGTGAACCGTGGAAAGGGAATGAGCAGTTCTTC.